This entry lists 2 T cell receptor beta chains sequenced from one sample in a study of radiation and T cells in renal cell carcinoma (dated by TCRdb to 2018 to 2020). Library preparation employed the immunoSEQ multiplex PCR assay. TCRdb stores this immuneACCESS table with in-frame sequences only. Part of the clones is absent; in the studies checked, under half of the shortfall reflects unresolved V genes, and no reason is known for the rest. Across this sample there are 150,000 or so clones, with roughly nine tenths seen only once. The leading ten clones occupy around 4.4% of the sample. This sample's time point label indicates: baseline pretreatment blood. The treatment or condition label on this specimen signifies: 15 Gy SBRT to primary tumor, nephrectomy 4 weeks later. Here the sequenced sample was blood, taken from a patient whose treatment included radiotherapy and nephrectomy. These receptor sequences come from a woman in her 70s with renal cell carcinoma.

The rearrangement joins TRBV29-1 to TRBJ1-2, with a weak D call TRBD1 (6 bases). The CDR3 covers 14 residues. CDR1 and CDR2 from the germline V gene are SQVTM and ANQGSEA. Trimming took off 1 base at V and 3 bases at J, with 12 bases between the two ends. The CDR3 protein is CSVEAGAGDYGYTF. The CDR3 DNA sequence: TGCAGCGTTGAAGCGGGCGCAGGGGACTATGGCTACACCTTC.

V and J are TRBV21-1 and TRBJ2-7; the table assigns TRBD2, which was not confirmed against the DNA. TRBV21-1 is shown as a pseudogene. This CDR3 contains 16 residues. The CDR3 sequence is CASSKGRTSGAYEQYF. As DNA, the CDR3 is TGTGCCAGCAGCAAAGGCAGGACTAGCGGGGCCTACGAGCAGTACTTC.